The TCR beta chain under discussion was sequenced for a study of blood T cell repertoires in COVID-19. In the study overall: Sites across the United States, Italy and Spain contributed samples from acute and convalescent COVID-19. From T cells, B-cell-depleted T cells, or PBMCs came the material, which was cDNA or gDNA.

CDR1 is MNHEY, CDR2 SMNVEV, per germline (reference sequence). The CDR3 loop spans 13 amino acids. Germline trimming cut 6 bases from V and 4 bases from J; bases unmatched to any gene: 5. In the original analysis: From reference gene primer amplification, estimates of nucleated cell counts were derived. The data were produced by immunoSEQ multiplex PCR, yet TCRdb's version contains in-frame clones alone and is incomplete. That table gives V, J and clone size, and the DNA gave D and trimming. The table includes 240,000 or so clones, approximately 88% detected once. What was sequenced was peripheral blood. This receptor was identified in a woman aged 25 to 45 with acute or convalescent COVID-19. J is TRBJ1-2 and V is TRBV27; TRBD1 agrees at 7 bases. The CDR3 protein is CASSSGTVYGYTF. The CDR3 nucleotides are TGTGCCAGCAGCTCGGGGACAGTCTATGGCTACACCTTC.